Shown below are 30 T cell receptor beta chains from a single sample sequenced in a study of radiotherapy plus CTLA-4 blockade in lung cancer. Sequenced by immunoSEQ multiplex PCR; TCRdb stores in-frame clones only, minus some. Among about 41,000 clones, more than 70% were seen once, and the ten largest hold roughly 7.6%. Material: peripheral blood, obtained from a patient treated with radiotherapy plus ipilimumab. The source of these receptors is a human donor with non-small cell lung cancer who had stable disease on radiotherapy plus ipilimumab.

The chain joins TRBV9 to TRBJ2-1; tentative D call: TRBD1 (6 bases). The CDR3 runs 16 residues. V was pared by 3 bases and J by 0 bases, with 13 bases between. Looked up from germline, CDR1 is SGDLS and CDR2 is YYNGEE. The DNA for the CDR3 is TGTGCCAGCAGCGCTAGGACAGTCAGCTCCTACAATGAGCAGTTCTTC. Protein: CASSARTVSSYNEQFF.

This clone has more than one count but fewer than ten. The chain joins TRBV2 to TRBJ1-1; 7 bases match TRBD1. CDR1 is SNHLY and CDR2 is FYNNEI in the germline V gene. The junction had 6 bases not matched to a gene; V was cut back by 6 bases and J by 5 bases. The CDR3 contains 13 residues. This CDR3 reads CASSGQDLTEAFF. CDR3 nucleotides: TGTGCCAGCAGCGGACAGGACTTGACTGAAGCTTTCTTT.

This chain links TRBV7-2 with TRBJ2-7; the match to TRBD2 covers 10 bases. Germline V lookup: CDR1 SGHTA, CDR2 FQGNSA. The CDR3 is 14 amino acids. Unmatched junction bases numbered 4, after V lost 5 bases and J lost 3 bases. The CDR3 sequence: CASSLQRGGYEQYF. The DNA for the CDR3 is TGTGCCAGCAGCCTTCAGCGGGGGGGCTACGAGCAGTACTTC.

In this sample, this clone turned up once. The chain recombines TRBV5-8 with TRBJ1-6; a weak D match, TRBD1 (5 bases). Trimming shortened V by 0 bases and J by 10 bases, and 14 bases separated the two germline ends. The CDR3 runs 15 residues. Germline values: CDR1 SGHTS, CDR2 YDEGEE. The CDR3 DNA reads TGTGCCAGCAGCTTGGAACAGGCGGGCGCCTCACCCCTCCACTTT. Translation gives CASSLEQAGASPLHF.

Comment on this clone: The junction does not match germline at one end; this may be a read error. The CDR3 nucleotides read TGCGCCAGCAGCTTGGGGCGGACAGGGGGGAACTCTGAAGCTTTCTTT. Protein: CASSLGRTGGNSEAFF. The chain joins TRBV5-1 to TRBJ1-1, with TRBD1 matching over 10 bases. Germline V gene lookup returns CDR1 SGHRS and CDR2 YFSETQ. The CDR3 covers 16 residues.

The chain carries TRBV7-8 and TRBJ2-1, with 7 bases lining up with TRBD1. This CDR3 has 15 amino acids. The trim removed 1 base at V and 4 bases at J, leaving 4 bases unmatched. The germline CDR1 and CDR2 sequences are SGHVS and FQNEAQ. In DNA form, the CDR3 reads TGTGCCAGCAGCTTAGGAAGGACAGGATACAATGAGCAGTTCTTC. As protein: CASSLGRTGYNEQFF.

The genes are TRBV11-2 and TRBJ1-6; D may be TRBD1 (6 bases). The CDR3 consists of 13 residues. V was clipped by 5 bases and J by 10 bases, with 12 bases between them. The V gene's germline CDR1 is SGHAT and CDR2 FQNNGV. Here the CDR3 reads CASSPVRGSPLHF. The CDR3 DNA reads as TGTGCCAGCAGCCCAGTCAGGGGATCACCCCTCCACTTT.

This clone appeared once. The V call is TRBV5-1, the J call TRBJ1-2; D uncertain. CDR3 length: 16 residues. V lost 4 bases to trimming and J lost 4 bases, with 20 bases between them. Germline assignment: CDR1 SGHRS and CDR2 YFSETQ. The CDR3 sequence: CASSQPDVSYSYGYTF. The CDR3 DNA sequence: TGCGCCAGCAGCCAACCCGACGTCTCCTATAGCTATGGCTACACCTTC.

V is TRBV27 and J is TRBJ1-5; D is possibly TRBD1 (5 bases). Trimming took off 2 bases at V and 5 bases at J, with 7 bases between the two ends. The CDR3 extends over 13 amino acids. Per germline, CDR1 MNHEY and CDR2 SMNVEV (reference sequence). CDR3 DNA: TGTGCCAGCAGTTTAACGGGGGATCAGCCCCAGCATTTT. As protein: CASSLTGDQPQHF.

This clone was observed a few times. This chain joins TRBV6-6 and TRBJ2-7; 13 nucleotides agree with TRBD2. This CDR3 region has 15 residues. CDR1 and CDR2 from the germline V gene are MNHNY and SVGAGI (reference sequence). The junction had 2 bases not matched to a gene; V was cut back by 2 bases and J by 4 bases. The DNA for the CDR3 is TGTGCCAGCAGTTACCGGACTAGCGGGGGTTACGAGCAGTACTTC. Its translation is CASSYRTSGGYEQYF.

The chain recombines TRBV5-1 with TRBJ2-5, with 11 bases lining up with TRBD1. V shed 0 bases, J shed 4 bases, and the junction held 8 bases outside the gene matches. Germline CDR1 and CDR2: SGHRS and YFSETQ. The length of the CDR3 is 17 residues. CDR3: CASSLAGQGAKGETQYF. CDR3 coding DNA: TGCGCCAGCAGCTTGGCTGGACAGGGGGCGAAAGGAGAGACCCAGTACTTC.

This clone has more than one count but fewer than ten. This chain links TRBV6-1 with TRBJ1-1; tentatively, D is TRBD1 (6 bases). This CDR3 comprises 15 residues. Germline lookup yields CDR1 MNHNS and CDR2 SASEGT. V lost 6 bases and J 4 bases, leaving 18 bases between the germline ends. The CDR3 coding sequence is TGTGCCAGCAGCCCCCCCAGGGGTGGTGTCACTGAAGCTTTCTTT. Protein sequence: CASSPPRGGVTEAFF.

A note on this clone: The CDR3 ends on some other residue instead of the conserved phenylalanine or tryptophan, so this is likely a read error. CDR3 DNA sequence: TGTGCCATCAGTGACGATGGCTACTCCTACGAGCAGTACTCC. Residues: CAISDDGYSYEQYS. The chain links TRBV10-3 to TRBJ2-7, with D hard to call. V was cut by 3 bases and J by 0 bases, with 9 bases left in between. CDR1 is ENHRY, CDR2 SYGVKD, per germline. The CDR3 length is 14 residues.

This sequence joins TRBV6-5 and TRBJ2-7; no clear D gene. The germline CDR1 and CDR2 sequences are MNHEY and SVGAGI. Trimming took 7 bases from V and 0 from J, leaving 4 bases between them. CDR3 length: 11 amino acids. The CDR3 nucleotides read TGTGCCAGCACCCTCTCCTACGAGCAGTACTTC. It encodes CASTLSYEQYF.

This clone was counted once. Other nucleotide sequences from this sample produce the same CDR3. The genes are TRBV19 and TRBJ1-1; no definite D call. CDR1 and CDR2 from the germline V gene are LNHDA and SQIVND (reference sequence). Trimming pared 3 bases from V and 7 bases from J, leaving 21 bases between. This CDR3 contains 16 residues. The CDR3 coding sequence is TGTGCCAGTAGTATCCGTCGACGCGGGGTTAGGGTTGAAGCTTTCTTT. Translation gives CASSIRRRGVRVEAFF.

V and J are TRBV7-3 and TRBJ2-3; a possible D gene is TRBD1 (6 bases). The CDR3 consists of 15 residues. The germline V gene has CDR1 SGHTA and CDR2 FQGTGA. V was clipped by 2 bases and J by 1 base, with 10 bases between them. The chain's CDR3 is CASSLLTGGTDTQYF. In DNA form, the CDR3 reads TGTGCCAGCAGCTTATTGACAGGCGGCACAGATACGCAGTATTTT. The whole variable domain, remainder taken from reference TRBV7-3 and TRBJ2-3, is GAGVSQTPSNKVTEKGKYVELRCDPISGHTALYWYRQSLGQGPEFLIYFQGTGAADDSGLPNDRFFAVRPEGSVSTLKIQRTERGDSAVYLCASSLLTGGTDTQYFGPGTRLTVL.

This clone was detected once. CDR3 nucleotides: TGTGCCAGCAGTGAAGGATTAGGAATCGAGGCTTTCTTT. Its translation is CASSEGLGIEAFF. This chain joins TRBV2 and TRBJ1-1; D gene unclear. Germline loops: CDR1 SNHLY, CDR2 FYNNEI. V gave up 1 base and J gave up 11 bases, with 14 bases separating them. CDR3 length: 13 amino acids.

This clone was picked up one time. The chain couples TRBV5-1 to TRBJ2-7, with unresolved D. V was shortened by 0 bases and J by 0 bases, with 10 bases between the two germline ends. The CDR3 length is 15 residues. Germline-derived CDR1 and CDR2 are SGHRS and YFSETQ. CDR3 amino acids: CASSLGGIPSYEQYF. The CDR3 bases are TGCGCCAGCAGCTTGGGAGGAATCCCCTCCTACGAGCAGTACTTC.

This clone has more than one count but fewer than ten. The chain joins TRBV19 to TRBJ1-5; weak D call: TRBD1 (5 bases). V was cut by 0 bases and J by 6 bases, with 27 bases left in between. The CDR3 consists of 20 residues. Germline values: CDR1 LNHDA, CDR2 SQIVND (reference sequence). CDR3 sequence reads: CASSIDVGGVTFGWSQPQHF. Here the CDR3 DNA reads TGTGCCAGTAGTATAGATGTCGGGGGAGTTACCTTCGGTTGGAGTCAGCCCCAGCATTTT.

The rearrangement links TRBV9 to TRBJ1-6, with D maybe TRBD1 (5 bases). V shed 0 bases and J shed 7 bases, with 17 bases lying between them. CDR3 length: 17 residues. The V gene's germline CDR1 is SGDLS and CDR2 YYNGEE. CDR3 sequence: CASSVEDSPRRNSPLHF. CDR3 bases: TGTGCCAGCAGCGTAGAAGACAGTCCCCGGAGAAATTCACCCCTCCACTTT.

CDR3 region: CASSGAGITDTQYF. Written as DNA, the CDR3 is TGTGCCAGCAGCGGTGCGGGAATCACAGATACGCAGTATTTT. The chain employs TRBV9 and TRBJ2-3, with D tentatively TRBD2 (6 bases). The length of the CDR3 is 14 residues. V lost 3 bases and J 2 bases, leaving 10 bases between the germline ends. The germline V gene has CDR1 SGDLS and CDR2 YYNGEE.

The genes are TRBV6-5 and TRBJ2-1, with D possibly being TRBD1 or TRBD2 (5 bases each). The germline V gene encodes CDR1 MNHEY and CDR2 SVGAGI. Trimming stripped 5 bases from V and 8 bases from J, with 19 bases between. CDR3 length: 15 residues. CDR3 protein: CASSNPGLKAYEQFF. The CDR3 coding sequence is TGTGCCAGCAGTAACCCGGGGCTAAAGGCCTATGAGCAGTTCTTC.

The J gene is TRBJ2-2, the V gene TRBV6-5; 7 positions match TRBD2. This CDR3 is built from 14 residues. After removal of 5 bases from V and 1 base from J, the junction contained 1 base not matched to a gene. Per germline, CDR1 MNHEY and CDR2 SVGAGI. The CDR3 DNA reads TGTGCCAGCAGTCGCGGGGGGAACACCGGGGAGCTGTTTTTT. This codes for CASSRGGNTGELFF.

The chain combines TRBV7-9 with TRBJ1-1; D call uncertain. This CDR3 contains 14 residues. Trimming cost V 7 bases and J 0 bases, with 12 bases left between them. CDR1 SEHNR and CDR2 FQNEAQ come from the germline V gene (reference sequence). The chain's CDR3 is CASTPMVVNTEAFF. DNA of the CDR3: TGTGCCAGCACCCCAATGGTCGTGAACACTGAAGCTTTCTTT.

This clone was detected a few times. The CDR3 region has the DNA TGCGCCAGCAGCCAAGGCGACGCTTTTCTTGTCACCGGGGAGCTGTTTTTT. This sequence encodes CASSQGDAFLVTGELFF. The rearrangement uses TRBV4-3 and TRBJ2-2; the D is unclear. This CDR3 is 17 amino acids long. The V gene lost 1 base and the J gene lost 4 bases, with 16 bases spanning the gap. Germline V gene sequence: CDR1 LGHNA, CDR2 YSLEER.

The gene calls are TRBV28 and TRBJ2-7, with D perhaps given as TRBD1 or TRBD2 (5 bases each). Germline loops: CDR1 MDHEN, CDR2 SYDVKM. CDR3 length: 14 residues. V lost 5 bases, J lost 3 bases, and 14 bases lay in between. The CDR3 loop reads CASSLRGGGYEQYV. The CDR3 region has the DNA TGTGCCAGCAGTCTAAGGGGTGGGGGCTACGAGCAGTACGTC.

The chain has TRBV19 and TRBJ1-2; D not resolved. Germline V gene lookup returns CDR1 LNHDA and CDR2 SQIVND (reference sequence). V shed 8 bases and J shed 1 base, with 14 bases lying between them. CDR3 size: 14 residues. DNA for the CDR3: TGTGCCAGTTACGCCGGGCCAAATAACTATGGCTACACCTTC. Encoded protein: CASYAGPNNYGYTF.

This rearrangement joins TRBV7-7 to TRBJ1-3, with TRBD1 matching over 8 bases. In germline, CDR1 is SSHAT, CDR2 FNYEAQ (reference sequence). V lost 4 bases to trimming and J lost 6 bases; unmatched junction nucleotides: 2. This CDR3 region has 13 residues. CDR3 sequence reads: CASSSGQENTIYF. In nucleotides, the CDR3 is TGTGCCAGCAGCTCGGGACAGGAAAACACCATATATTTT.

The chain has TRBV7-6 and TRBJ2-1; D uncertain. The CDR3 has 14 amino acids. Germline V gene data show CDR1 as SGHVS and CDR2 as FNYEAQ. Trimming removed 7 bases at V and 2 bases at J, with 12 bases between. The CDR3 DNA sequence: TGTGCCAGCACCCAGACATCTCCCTACAATGAGCAGTTCTTC. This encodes CASTQTSPYNEQFF.

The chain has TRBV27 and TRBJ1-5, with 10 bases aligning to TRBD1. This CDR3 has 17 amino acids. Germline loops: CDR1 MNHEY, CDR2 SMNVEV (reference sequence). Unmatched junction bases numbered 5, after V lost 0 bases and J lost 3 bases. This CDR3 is CASSLSGGQGDNQPQHF. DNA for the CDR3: TGTGCCAGCAGTTTATCGGGAGGACAGGGGGACAATCAGCCCCAGCATTTT.